The rows below give T cell receptor beta chains drawn from one sample of a study of cytomegalovirus exposure and HLA in healthy donors. Method: immunoSEQ multiplex PCR; TCRdb's copy keeps in-frame clones and lacks some. The profile shows around 170,000 clones, roughly three quarters of them singletons. Sequencing used PBMCs. The source is a woman aged 30 to 39 in good health and CMV-seropositive. CDR3s include the opening cysteine and the closing phenylalanine or tryptophan.

CDR3,V,J
CASQDSLYGYTF,TRBV9,TRBJ1-2
CASSLRVGGFGYTF,TRBV28,TRBJ1-2
CASSAARRAVSYEQYF,TRBV6-1,TRBJ2-7
CASDRAYGYTF,TRBV7-9,TRBJ1-2
CASSLWTIHQPQHF,TRBV28,TRBJ1-5
CASSLADRANTEAFF,TRBV11-2,TRBJ1-1
CASSTGARGNTIYF,TRBV27,TRBJ1-3
CASSFPRQGSRSGANVLTF,TRBV7-9,TRBJ2-6
CASSLKATSYEQYF,TRBV5-4,TRBJ2-7
CASSHQGFTDTQYF,TRBV5-4,TRBJ2-3
CASDGKNNQPQHF,TRBV28,TRBJ1-5
CASSPKVGEGYEQYF,TRBV5-4,TRBJ2-7
CASSVLAGGFSYEQYF,TRBV5-1,TRBJ2-7
CASSLGGPIPNEKLFF,TRBV7-9,TRBJ1-4
CSGGLAGGYNEQFF,TRBV29-1,TRBJ2-1
CASSLEAGNYGYTF,TRBV7-6,TRBJ1-2
CASSLFAGGSTDTQYF,TRBV27,TRBJ2-3
CASSTGDDNYGYTF,TRBV7-9,TRBJ1-2
CASRYNRAGNGYTF,TRBV28,TRBJ1-2
CASSPGGNTYEQYF,TRBV5-4,TRBJ2-7